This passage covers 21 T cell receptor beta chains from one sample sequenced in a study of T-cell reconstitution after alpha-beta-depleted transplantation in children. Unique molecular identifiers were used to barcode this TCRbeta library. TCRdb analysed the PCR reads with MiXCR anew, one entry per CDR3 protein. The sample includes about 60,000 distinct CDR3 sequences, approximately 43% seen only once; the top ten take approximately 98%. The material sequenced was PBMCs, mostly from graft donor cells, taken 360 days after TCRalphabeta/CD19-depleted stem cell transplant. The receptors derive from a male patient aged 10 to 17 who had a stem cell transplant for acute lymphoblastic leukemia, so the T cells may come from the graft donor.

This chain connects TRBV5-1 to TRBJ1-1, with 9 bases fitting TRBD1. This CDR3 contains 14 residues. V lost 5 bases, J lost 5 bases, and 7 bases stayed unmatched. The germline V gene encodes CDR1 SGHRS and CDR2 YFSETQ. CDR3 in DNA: TGCGCCAGCAGTTCGTTGGACAGGGGTACTGAAGCTTTCTTT. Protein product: CASSSLDRGTEAFF. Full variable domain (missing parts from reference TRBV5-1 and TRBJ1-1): KAGVTQTPRYLIKTRGQQVTLSCSPISGHRSVSWYQQTPGQGLQFLFEYFSETQRNKGNFPGRFSGRQFSNSRSEMNVSTLELGDSALYLCASSSLDRGTEAFFGQGTRLTVV.

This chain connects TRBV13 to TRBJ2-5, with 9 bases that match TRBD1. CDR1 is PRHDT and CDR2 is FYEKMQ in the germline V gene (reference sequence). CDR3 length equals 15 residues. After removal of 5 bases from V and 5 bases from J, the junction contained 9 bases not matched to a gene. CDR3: CASSPRDRAWETQYF. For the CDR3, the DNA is TGTGCCAGCAGCCCGCGGGACAGGGCATGGGAGACCCAGTACTTC.

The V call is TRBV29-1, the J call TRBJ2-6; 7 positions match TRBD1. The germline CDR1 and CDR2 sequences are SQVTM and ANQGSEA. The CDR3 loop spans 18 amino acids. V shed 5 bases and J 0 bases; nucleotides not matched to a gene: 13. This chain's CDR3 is CSVYRDRNAISGANVLTF. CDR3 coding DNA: TGCAGCGTTTACCGGGACAGAAATGCTATCTCTGGGGCCAACGTCCTGACTTTC.

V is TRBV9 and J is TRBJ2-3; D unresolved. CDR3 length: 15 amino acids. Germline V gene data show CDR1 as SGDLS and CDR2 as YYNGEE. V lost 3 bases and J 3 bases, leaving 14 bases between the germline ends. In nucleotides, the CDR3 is TGTGCCAGCAGCGCTGACTTAGAAGGGACAGATACGCAGTATTTT. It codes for CASSADLEGTDTQYF.

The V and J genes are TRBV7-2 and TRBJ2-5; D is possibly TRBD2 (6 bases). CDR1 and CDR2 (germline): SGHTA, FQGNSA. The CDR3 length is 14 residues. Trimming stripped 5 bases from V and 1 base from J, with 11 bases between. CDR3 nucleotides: TGTGCCAGCAGCCGCGGGACTTTCCAAGAGACCCAGTACTTC. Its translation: CASSRGTFQETQYF. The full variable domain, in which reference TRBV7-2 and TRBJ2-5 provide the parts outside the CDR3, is GAGVSQSPSNKVTEKGKDVELRCDPISGHTALYWYRQSLGQGLEFLIYFQGNSAPDKSGLPSDRFSAERTGGSVSTLTIQRTQQEDSAVYLCASSRGTFQETQYFGPGTRLLVL.

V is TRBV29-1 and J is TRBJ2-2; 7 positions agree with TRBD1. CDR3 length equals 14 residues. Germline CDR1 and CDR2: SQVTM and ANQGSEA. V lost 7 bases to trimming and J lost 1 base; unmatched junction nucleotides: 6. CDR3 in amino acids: CSARDSLNTGELFF. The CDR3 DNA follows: TGCAGCGCCCGGGACAGCTTGAACACCGGGGAGCTGTTTTTT.

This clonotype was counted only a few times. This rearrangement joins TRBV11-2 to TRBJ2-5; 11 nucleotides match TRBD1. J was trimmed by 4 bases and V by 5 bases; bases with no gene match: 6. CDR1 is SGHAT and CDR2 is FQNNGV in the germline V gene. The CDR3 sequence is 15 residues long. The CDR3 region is CASSVGDRGTETQYF. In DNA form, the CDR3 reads TGTGCCAGCAGCGTCGGGGACAGGGGGACAGAGACCCAGTACTTC.

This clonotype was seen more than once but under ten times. This chain's CDR3 is CASMSLAGGADTQYF. The CDR3 region has the DNA TGTGCCAGCATGTCACTAGCGGGGGGGGCAGATACGCAGTATTTT. The chain has TRBV12-3 or TRBV12-4 and TRBJ2-3; 13 bases agree with TRBD2. This CDR3 is 15 amino acids long. The V and J ends lost 7 bases and 4 bases, in that order; junction bases with no gene match: 5.

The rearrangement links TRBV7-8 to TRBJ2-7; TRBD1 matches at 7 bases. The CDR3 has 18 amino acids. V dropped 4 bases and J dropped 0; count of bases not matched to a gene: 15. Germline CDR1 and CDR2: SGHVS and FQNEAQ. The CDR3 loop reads CASSSPPSGQEISYEQYF. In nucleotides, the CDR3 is TGTGCCAGCAGCTCCCCTCCCAGCGGACAGGAGATCTCCTACGAGCAGTACTTC.

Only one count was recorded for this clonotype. The CDR3 DNA follows: TGCGCCAGCTCCACAGACAGGGGCGTCACCGGGGAGCTGTTTTTT. Residues: CASSTDRGVTGELFF. The chain combines TRBV4-1 with TRBJ2-2; 8 bases are shared with TRBD1. Germline values: CDR1 MGHRA, CDR2 YSYEKL. The CDR3 runs to 15 residues. Trimming removed 8 bases from V and 4 bases from J; junction bases left unmatched: 9.

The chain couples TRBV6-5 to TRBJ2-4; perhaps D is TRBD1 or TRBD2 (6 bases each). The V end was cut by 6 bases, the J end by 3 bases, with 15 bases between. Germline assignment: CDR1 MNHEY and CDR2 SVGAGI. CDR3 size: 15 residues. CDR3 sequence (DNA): TGTGCCAGCAGGGACTCACAGGGACTCAAAAACATTCAGTACTTC. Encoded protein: CASRDSQGLKNIQYF.

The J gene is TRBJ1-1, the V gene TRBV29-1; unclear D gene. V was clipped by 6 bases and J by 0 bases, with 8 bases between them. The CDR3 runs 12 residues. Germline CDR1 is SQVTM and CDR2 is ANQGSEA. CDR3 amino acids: CSVRRMNTEAFF. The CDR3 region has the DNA TGCAGCGTCCGTAGAATGAACACTGAAGCTTTCTTT.

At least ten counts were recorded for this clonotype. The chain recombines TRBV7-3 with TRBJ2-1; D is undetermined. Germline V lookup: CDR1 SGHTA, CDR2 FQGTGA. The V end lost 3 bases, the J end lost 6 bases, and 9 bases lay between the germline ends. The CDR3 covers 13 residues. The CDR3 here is CASSFSRVNEQFF. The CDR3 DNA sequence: TGTGCCAGCAGCTTTTCTAGAGTCAATGAGCAGTTCTTC.

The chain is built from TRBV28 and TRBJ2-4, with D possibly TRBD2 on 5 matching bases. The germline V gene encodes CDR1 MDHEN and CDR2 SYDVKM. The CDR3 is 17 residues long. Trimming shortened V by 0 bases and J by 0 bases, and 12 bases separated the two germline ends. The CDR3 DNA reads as TGTGCCAGCAGTTTATGGGCCGGGGAAGAAGCCAAAAACATTCAGTACTTC. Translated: CASSLWAGEEAKNIQYF.

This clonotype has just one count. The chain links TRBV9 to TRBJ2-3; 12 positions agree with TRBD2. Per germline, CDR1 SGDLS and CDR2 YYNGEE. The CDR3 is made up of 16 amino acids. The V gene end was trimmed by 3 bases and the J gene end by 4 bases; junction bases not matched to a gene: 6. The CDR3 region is CASSGSSGGASDTQYF. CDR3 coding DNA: TGTGCCAGCAGCGGTTCTAGCGGGGGGGCGTCAGATACGCAGTATTTT.

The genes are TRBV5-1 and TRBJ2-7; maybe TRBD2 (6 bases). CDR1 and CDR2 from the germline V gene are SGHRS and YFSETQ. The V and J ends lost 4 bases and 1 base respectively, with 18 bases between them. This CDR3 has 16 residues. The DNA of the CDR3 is TGCGCCAGCAGCCGGGCGGAACTAGCCTTGTCCTACGAGCAGTACTTC. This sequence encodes CASSRAELALSYEQYF.

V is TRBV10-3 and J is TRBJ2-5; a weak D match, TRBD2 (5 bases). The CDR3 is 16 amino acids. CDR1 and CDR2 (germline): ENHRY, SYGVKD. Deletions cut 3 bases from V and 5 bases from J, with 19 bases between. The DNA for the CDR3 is TGTGCCATCAGTGACGGGGTCGATCGGTCTACGGAGACCCAGTACTTC. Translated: CAISDGVDRSTETQYF.

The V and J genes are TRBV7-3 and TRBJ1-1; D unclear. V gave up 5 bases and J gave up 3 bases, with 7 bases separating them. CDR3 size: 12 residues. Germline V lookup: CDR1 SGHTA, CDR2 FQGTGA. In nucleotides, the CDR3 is TGTGCCAGCAGCGTACAGTACACTGAAGCTTTCTTT. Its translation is CASSVQYTEAFF.

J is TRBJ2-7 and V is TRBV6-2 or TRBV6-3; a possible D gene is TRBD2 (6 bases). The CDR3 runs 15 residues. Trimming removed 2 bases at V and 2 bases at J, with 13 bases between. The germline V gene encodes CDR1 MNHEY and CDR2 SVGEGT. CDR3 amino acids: CASSYRRGGTYEQYF. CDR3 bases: TGTGCCAGCAGTTACAGGCGGGGTGGGACCTACGAGCAGTACTTC.

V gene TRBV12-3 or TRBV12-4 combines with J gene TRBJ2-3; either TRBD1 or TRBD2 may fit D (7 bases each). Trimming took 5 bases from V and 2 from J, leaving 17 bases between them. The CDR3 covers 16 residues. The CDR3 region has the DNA TGTGCCAGCAGTCCCAGGGGGGGGTCCCTCACAGATACGCAGTATTTT. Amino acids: CASSPRGGSLTDTQYF.

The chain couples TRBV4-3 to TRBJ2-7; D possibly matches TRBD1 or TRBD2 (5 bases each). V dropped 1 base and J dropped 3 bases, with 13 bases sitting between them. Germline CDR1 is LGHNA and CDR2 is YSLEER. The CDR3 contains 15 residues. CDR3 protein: CASSQALGGGYEQYF. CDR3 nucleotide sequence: TGCGCCAGCAGCCAAGCTTTAGGTGGGGGCTACGAGCAGTACTTC.